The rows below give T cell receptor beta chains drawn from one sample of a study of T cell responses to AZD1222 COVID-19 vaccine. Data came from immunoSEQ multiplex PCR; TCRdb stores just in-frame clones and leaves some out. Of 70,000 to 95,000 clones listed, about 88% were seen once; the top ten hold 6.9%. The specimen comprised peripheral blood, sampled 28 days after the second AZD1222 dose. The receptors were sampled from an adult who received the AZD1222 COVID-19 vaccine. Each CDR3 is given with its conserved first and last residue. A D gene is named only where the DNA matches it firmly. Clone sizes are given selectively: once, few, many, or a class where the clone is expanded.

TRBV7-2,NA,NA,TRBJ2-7,TGTGCCAGCAGCCCGCCGGGGAGCATAGGGGACGAGCAGTACTTC,CASSPPGSIGDEQYF
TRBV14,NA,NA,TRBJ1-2,TGTGCCAGCAGCCAAGCCCGGCAGGGTAATGGCTACACCTTC,CASSQARQGNGYTF
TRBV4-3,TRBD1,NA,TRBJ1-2,TGCGCCAGCAGCCAAGAAGGGGACAGGAAAAATGGCTACACCTTC,CASSQEGDRKNGYTF
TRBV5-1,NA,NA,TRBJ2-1,TGCGCCAGCAGCTTGGAAGCGCACAGCTCCTACAATGAGCAGTTCTTC,CASSLEAHSSYNEQFF
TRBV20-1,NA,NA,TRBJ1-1,TGCAGTGCTAGTTTGGCCGGGACTGAAGCTTTCTTT,CSASLAGTEAFF
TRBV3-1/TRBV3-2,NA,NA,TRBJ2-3,TGTGCCAGCAGCCCCCGACCGGGGACGAGGGGTAATACGCAGTATTTT,CASSPRPGTRGNTQYF
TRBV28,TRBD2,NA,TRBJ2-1,TGTGCCAGCAGTTCGAGGACTAGAGGATCCAATGAGCAGTTCTTC,CASSSRTRGSNEQFF
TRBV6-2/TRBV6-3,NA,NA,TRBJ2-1,TGTGCCAGCAGTTACGGCAGCAACAATGAGCAGTTCTTC,CASSYGSNNEQFF
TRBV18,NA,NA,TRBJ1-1,TGTGCCAGCTCACCACAGGGGAACACTGAAGCTTTCTTT,CASSPQGNTEAFF
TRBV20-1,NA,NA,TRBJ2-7,TGCAGTGCTAGTGGGCCGGGATTTAACTACGAGCAGTACTTC,CSASGPGFNYEQYF
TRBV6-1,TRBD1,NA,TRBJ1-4,TGTGCCAGCAGTGAAGCATCCGGGACAGGGGATGAAAAACTGTTTTTT,CASSEASGTGDEKLFF
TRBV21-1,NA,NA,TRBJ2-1,TGTGCCAGCACCCCGGGACAGGTCTACAATGAGCAGTTCTTC,CASTPGQVYNEQFF
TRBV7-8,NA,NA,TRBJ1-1,TGTGCCAGCAGCTTTGGGGGAAGCACTGAAGCTTTCTTT,CASSFGGSTEAFF
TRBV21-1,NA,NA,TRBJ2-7,TGTGCCAGCAGCAAAGGAGCGGCACGCTCCTACGAGCAGTACTTC,CASSKGAARSYEQYF
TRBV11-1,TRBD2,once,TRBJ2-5,TGTGCCAGCAGCTTAACCCGGGAGGGCGAGACCCAGTACTTC,CASSLTREGETQYF
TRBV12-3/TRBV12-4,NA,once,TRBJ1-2,TGTGCCAGCAGTTTAGGGAGGAACTATGGCTACACCTTC,CASSLGRNYGYTF
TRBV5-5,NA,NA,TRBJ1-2,TGTGCCAGCAGCTTGAATTCAGGGTCCCGCTACACCTTC,CASSLNSGSRYTF
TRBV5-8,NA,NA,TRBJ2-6,TGTGCCAGCAGCTTGACAGGGTACAGCTCTGGGGCCAACGTCCTGACTTTC,CASSLTGYSSGANVLTF
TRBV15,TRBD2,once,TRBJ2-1,TGTGCCACCAGCAGAGATCAGGCGGGAGCGAGGAATGAGCAGTTCTTC,CATSRDQAGARNEQFF
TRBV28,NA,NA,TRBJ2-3,TGTGCCAGCAGTTTATTTACTCCTAGCACAGATACGCAGTATTTT,CASSLFTPSTDTQYF
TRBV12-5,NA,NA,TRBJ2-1,TGTGCTAGTGGACTTGGGGCAGAGTACAATGAGCAGTTCTTC,CASGLGAEYNEQFF
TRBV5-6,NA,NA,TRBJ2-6,TGTGCCAGCAGCTTTAGGAGCTCTGGGGCCAACGTCCTGACTTTC,CASSFRSSGANVLTF
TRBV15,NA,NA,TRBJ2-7,TGTGCCACCAGTACGACAGCCCACTCCTACGAGCAGTACTTC,CATSTTAHSYEQYF
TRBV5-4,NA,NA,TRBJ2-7,TGTGCCAGCAGCTTACCCCAGGAGGACGAGCAGTACTTC,CASSLPQEDEQYF
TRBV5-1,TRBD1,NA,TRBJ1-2,TGCGCCAGCAGCTTGTACGGGGGACAGGGAGCGGGTGGCTACACCTTC,CASSLYGGQGAGGYTF
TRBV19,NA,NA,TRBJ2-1,TGTGCCAGTAGTATAGCTCCCCGGAATGAGCAGTTCTTC,CASSIAPRNEQFF
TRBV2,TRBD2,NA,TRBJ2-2,TGTGCCAGCAGTGAGGTTAGCGGGTTTACCGGGGAGCTGTTTTTT,CASSEVSGFTGELFF
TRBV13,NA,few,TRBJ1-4,TGTGCCAGCAGCTTAGGCCCCAGGAGTAATGAAAAACTGTTTTTT,CASSLGPRSNEKLFF
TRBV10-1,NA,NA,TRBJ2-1,TGCGCCAGCAGTGAGCGACGCCTACAGGGGGGGAATGAGCAGTTCTTC,CASSERRLQGGNEQFF
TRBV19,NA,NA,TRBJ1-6,TGTGCCACCTCTAATTCACCCCTCCACTTT,CATSNSPLHF
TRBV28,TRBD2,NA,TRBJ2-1,TGTGCCAGCAGCCCACTTAGCGGGAGCTCCTACAATGAGCAGTTCTTC,CASSPLSGSSYNEQFF
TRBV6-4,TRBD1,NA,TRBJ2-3,TGTGCCAGCAGCCAAGACAGGGGAGATACGCAGTATTTT,CASSQDRGDTQYF
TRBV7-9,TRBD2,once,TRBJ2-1,TGTGCCAGCAGCCCAAGGACTAGCCTGAATGAGCAGTTCTTC,CASSPRTSLNEQFF
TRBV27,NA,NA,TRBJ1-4,TGTGCCAGCAGTACAAGACAGAATGAAAAACTGTTTTTT,CASSTRQNEKLFF
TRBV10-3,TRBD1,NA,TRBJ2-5,TGTGCCATCAGTGAGCCCGGGACAGGGGGAGAGACCCAGTACTTC,CAISEPGTGGETQYF
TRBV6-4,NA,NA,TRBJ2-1,TGTGCCAGCAGTGAAACGATAGCAACGGAGCAGTTCTTC,CASSETIATEQFF
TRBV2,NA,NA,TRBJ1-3,TGTGCCAGCAGTGAAGGTCAGGGGACTGGAAACACCATATATTTT,CASSEGQGTGNTIYF
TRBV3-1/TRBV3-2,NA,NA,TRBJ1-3,TGTGCCAGCAGCCAAGACCCGGGACGCCGCTCTGGAAACACCATATATTTT,CASSQDPGRRSGNTIYF
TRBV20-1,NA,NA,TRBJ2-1,TGCAGTGCTATCTCAGTCGCGCAGTTCTTC,CSAISVAQFF
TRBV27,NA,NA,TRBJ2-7,TGTGCCAGCAGCCGGGACCCCTACGAGCAGTACTTC,CASSRDPYEQYF
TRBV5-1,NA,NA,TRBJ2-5,TGCGCCAGCAGCTTGACGGCAGGGCTACAAGAGACCCAGTACTTC,CASSLTAGLQETQYF
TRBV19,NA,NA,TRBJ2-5,TGTGCCAGTAGTTCCGTCTTCGCGGGACAAGAGACCCAGTACTTC,CASSSVFAGQETQYF
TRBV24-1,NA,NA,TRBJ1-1,TGTGCCACCAGGGCCACCGGGACTCACATGAACACTGAAGCTTTCTTT,CATRATGTHMNTEAFF
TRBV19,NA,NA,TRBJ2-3,TGTGCCAGTAGAGGCAGGAGAACAGATACGCAGTATTTT,CASRGRRTDTQYF
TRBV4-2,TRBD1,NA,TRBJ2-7,TGTGCCAGCAGCCAAGATGACCCATCAGGGGGTTACGAGCAGTACTTC,CASSQDDPSGGYEQYF
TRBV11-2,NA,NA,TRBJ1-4,TGTGCCAGCAGCTTAGGATTGTTTTTGGAACTGTTTTTT,CASSLGLFLELFF
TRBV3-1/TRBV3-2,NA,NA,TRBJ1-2,TGTGCCAGCAGCCAGGGACCGCGCTTAATCAACTATGGCTACACCTTC,CASSQGPRLINYGYTF
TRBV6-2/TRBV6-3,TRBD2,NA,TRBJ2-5,TGTGCCAGCAGTTACTCGGTGGGACTAGCGGGAGTGGAGACCCAGTACTTC,CASSYSVGLAGVETQYF
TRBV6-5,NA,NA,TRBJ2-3,TGTGCCAGCAGCCGTTCTCAGAGTCGGGATACGCAGTATTTT,CASSRSQSRDTQYF
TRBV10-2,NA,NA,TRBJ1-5,TGCGCCAGCAGCGAGTGGGGGCTCAATCAGCCCCAGCATTTT,CASSEWGLNQPQHF
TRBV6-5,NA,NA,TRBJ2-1,TGTGCCAGCAGTTACGCGGGGCGCGATGAGCAGTTCTTC,CASSYAGRDEQFF
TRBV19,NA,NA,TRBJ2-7,TGTGCCAGTAGTATCGGAGGATTACAGCAGTACTTC,CASSIGGLQQYF
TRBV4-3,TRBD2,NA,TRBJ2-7,TGCGCCAGCAGCAAGTTAGCGGGGACCTCCTACGAGCAGTACTTC,CASSKLAGTSYEQYF